The rows below give T cell receptor beta chains drawn from one sample of a study of blood T cell repertoires in COVID-19. Repertoires were generated with immunoSEQ multiplex PCR, while TCRdb's copy carries only in-frame clones and drops some. The sample shows 180,000 or so clones, around 87% of them seen only once. The sequenced sample was peripheral blood. These TCRs come from a woman younger than 45 with active or convalescent COVID-19. The CDR3 runs from the conserved cysteine through the conserved F or W. Fields, in order: V gene, clone size, CDR3 length, J gene, D gene, CDR3 protein, CDR3 DNA. A D gene is named only where the DNA matches it firmly. The size field is filled for only some rows; it gives once, few, many or a size class.

TRBV18,NA,16,TRBJ2-1,NA,CASSPRRLDKYNEQFF,TGTGCCAGCTCACCACGTAGACTAGACAAGTACAATGAGCAGTTCTTC
TRBV27,NA,14,TRBJ1-5,TRBD1,CASSFGTGDQPQHF,TGTGCCAGCAGTTTTGGGACAGGGGATCAGCCCCAGCATTTT
TRBV5-6,NA,13,TRBJ1-5,TRBD1,CARWDRANQPQHF,TGTGCCAGGTGGGACAGGGCCAATCAGCCCCAGCATTTT
TRBV29-1,NA,11,TRBJ1-1,NA,CSVVGVLGAFF,TGCAGCGTTGTAGGAGTACTAGGGGCTTTCTTT
TRBV28,NA,13,TRBJ1-3,NA,CASSLLSGNTIYF,TGTGCCAGCAGTTTACTCTCTGGAAACACCATATATTTT
TRBV19,NA,15,TRBJ2-1,NA,CASSIGRGTYNEQFF,TGTGCCAGTAGTATAGGGCGGGGTACCTACAATGAGCAGTTCTTC
TRBV28,once,14,TRBJ1-1,TRBD1,CASSLLQGKTEAFF,TGTGCCAGCAGTTTGCTACAGGGGAAAACTGAAGCTTTCTTT
TRBV19,NA,16,TRBJ2-3,NA,CASSSVPDSSTDTQYF,TGTGCCAGTAGTTCAGTGCCTGACTCTAGCACAGATACGCAGTATTTT
TRBV6-6,once,14,TRBJ1-2,NA,CASSASTGNYGYTF,TGTGCCAGCAGTGCCTCGACAGGAAACTATGGCTACACCTTC
TRBV7-9,NA,12,TRBJ1-1,NA,CASSDRWTEAFF,TGTGCCAGCAGCGACAGATGGACTGAAGCTTTCTTT
TRBV21-1,NA,12,TRBJ1-5,NA,CASSKPQVPQHF,TGTGCCAGCAGCAAGCCACAGGTCCCCCAGCATTTT
TRBV5-8,NA,13,TRBJ1-1,NA,CASSLGLRIGAFF,TGTGCCAGCAGCTTGGGACTCCGGATAGGAGCTTTCTTT
TRBV11-2,few,17,TRBJ2-1,TRBD2,CASSLDLAGVGYNEQFF,TGTGCCAGCAGCTTAGACCTGGCGGGAGTGGGCTACAATGAGCAGTTCTTC
TRBV9,NA,15,TRBJ2-5,NA,CASSVGAGSQETQYF,TGTGCCAGCAGCGTAGGGGCCGGGAGCCAAGAGACCCAGTACTTC
TRBV4-2,NA,15,TRBJ2-7,TRBD2,CASSQDPGGSYEQYF,TGTGCCAGCAGCCAAGATCCGGGAGGGTCCTACGAGCAGTACTTC
TRBV4-1,NA,19,TRBJ2-1,TRBD2,CASSQGGLRLAGPYNEQFF,TGCGCCAGCAGCCAAGGGGGCTTGAGACTAGCGGGACCCTACAATGAGCAGTTCTTC
TRBV7-8,NA,13,TRBJ1-2,NA,CASSLAYNYGYTF,TGTGCCAGCAGCTTAGCTTATAACTATGGCTACACCTTC
TRBV28,NA,15,TRBJ2-2,TRBD2,CASSLLAENTGELFF,TGTGCCAGCAGTTTACTAGCGGAAAACACCGGGGAGCTGTTTTTT
TRBV28,NA,13,TRBJ1-2,TRBD1,CASSRDSRYGYTF,TGTGCCAGCAGCCGGGACAGCCGCTATGGCTACACCTTC
TRBV2,NA,14,TRBJ2-5,NA,CASGFGGGRETQYF,TGTGCCAGCGGATTTGGGGGGGGCCGAGAGACCCAGTACTTC
TRBV5-1,NA,13,TRBJ1-2,NA,CASSREPVGGYTF,TGCGCCAGCAGCCGGGAGCCCGTGGGAGGATACACCTTC
TRBV28,NA,17,TRBJ1-3,TRBD1,CASSLSTGQGIGNTIYF,TGTGCCAGCAGTTTATCGACGGGACAGGGGATAGGAAACACCATATATTTT
TRBV7-9,NA,15,TRBJ1-1,NA,CASSLVLGTGPEAFF,TGTGCCAGCAGCTTAGTTCTGGGAACAGGCCCTGAAGCTTTCTTT
TRBV18,NA,14,TRBJ2-3,NA,CASSLMSSTDTQYF,TGTGCCAGCTCCCTGATGAGTAGCACAGATACGCAGTATTTT
TRBV29-1,NA,14,TRBJ2-1,TRBD1,CSVQGQGLGNEQFF,TGCAGCGTTCAAGGACAGGGTTTAGGTAATGAGCAGTTCTTC
TRBV5-1,NA,14,TRBJ1-5,NA,CASSQDGSNQPQHF,TGCGCCAGCAGCCAAGACGGGAGCAATCAGCCCCAGCATTTT
TRBV19,NA,15,TRBJ1-5,NA,CASRGRGEANQPQHF,TGTGCCAGTAGGGGCCGCGGGGAGGCCAATCAGCCCCAGCATTTT
TRBV28,NA,13,TRBJ2-5,TRBD2,CAIGTSGRETQYF,TGTGCCATCGGGACTAGCGGACGAGAGACCCAGTACTTC
TRBV5-6,NA,16,TRBJ1-1,TRBD1,CASSWIRDRANTEAFF,TGTGCCAGCAGCTGGATTCGGGACAGAGCAAACACTGAAGCTTTCTTT
TRBV9,NA,13,TRBJ2-1,TRBD1,CASNRDRVNEQFF,TGTGCCAGCAATCGGGACAGGGTCAATGAGCAGTTCTTC
TRBV27,NA,15,TRBJ2-1,TRBD2,CASSPRGSSYNEQFF,TGTGCCAGCTCCCCGCGGGGGAGCTCCTACAATGAGCAGTTCTTC
TRBV11-2,NA,15,TRBJ1-6,NA,CASSLDFWGRSPLHF,TGTGCCAGCAGCTTAGATTTCTGGGGCAGGTCACCCCTCCACTTT
TRBV19,NA,14,TRBJ2-3,TRBD2,CASSNGLGRDTQYF,TGTGCCAGTAGCAACGGACTAGGACGAGATACGCAGTATTTT
TRBV18,NA,15,TRBJ2-5,NA,CASSPEDSGEETQYF,TGTGCCAGCTCACCGGAGGATTCGGGGGAAGAGACCCAGTACTTC
TRBV5-5,NA,14,TRBJ2-7,TRBD1,CASSPGQLTYEQYF,TGTGCCAGCAGCCCGGGACAGCTGACCTACGAGCAGTACTTC
TRBV19,NA,13,TRBJ1-4,TRBD1,CASKDRGLEKLFF,TGTGCCAGCAAGGACAGGGGGCTAGAAAAACTGTTTTTT
TRBV10-3,once,15,TRBJ1-3,NA,CAISFGTRAGNTIYF,TGTGCCATCAGTTTCGGGACTCGTGCTGGAAACACCATATATTTT
TRBV25-1,NA,15,TRBJ1-2,NA,CASSEKMTSIYGYTF,TGTGCCAGCAGTGAAAAAATGACAAGCATCTATGGCTACACCTTC
TRBV4-1,few,14,TRBJ1-1,NA,CASRNFGGKAEAFF,TGCGCCAGCAGAAACTTCGGGGGGAAGGCTGAAGCTTTCTTT
TRBV10-3,NA,15,TRBJ1-4,TRBD1,CAISEGTGLNEKLFF,TGTGCCATCAGTGAGGGGACAGGCCTTAATGAAAAACTGTTTTTT
TRBV6-1,NA,15,TRBJ2-7,TRBD1,CASSEGQGSSYEQYF,TGTGCCAGCAGTGAGGGACAGGGGTCCTCCTACGAGCAGTACTTC
TRBV18,NA,14,TRBJ2-1,TRBD1,CASTLGQGSNEQFF,TGTGCCTCCACCCTAGGACAGGGGTCCAATGAGCAGTTCTTC
TRBV5-4,NA,15,TRBJ2-3,NA,CASSPRHERGDTQYF,TGTGCCAGCAGCCCCAGACACGAGAGAGGGGATACGCAGTATTTT
TRBV18,NA,16,TRBJ2-4,TRBD1,CASSPLLDRAKNIQYF,TGTGCCAGCTCCCCCCTCCTGGACAGGGCCAAAAACATTCAGTACTTC
TRBV27,NA,15,TRBJ2-1,NA,CASTKDSSSYNEQFF,TGTGCCAGCACTAAGGACAGTAGCTCCTACAATGAGCAGTTCTTC
TRBV30,NA,16,TRBJ1-3,NA,CAWSGSGAALGNTIYF,TGTGCCTGGAGCGGTTCAGGGGCGGCGTTAGGAAACACCATATATTTT
TRBV4-1,once,14,TRBJ2-7,TRBD2,CASSQERGAGEQYF,TGCGCCAGCAGCCAAGAGCGGGGGGCGGGAGAGCAGTACTTC
TRBV5-1,NA,16,TRBJ2-3,TRBD2,CASSLEGLNPPDTQYF,TGCGCCAGCAGCTTGGAGGGACTAAACCCACCAGATACGCAGTATTTT
TRBV5-1,once,15,TRBJ1-2,TRBD1,CASSSPGGGDYGYTF,TGCGCCAGCAGCAGCCCAGGGGGCGGTGACTATGGCTACACCTTC
TRBV7-6,NA,15,TRBJ1-4,NA,CASSDGGGTNEKLFF,TGTGCCAGCAGCGATGGGGGGGGAACTAATGAAAAACTGTTTTTT
TRBV5-4,NA,15,TRBJ1-2,NA,CASSWAATGSYRYTF,TGTGCCAGCAGCTGGGCCGCAACAGGGTCCTATCGCTACACCTTC
TRBV6-4,NA,14,TRBJ2-3,TRBD2,CASSERGGTDTQYF,TGTGCCAGCAGTGAGCGGGGGGGCACAGATACGCAGTATTTT
TRBV11-3,NA,13,TRBJ1-2,TRBD1,CASSPGGNYGYTF,TGTGCCAGCAGCCCAGGGGGCAACTATGGCTACACCTTC
TRBV19,once,15,TRBJ2-1,TRBD1,CASRKDRGYYNEQFF,TGTGCCAGTAGAAAGGACAGGGGGTACTACAATGAGCAGTTCTTC
TRBV18,few,15,TRBJ1-1,NA,CASSPSGQGSTEAFF,TGTGCCAGCTCACCCTCGGGCCAGGGGAGCACTGAAGCTTTCTTT
TRBV6-6,NA,13,TRBJ2-5,TRBD1,CASSRTGRETQYF,TGTGCCAGCAGTCGGACAGGGCGGGAGACCCAGTACTTC
TRBV6-5,NA,13,TRBJ2-7,TRBD1,CASSLTGVHEQYF,TGTGCCAGCAGCCTGACAGGGGTCCACGAGCAGTACTTC
TRBV30,NA,15,TRBJ2-1,NA,CAWSEPVRVYNEQFF,TGTGCCTGGAGTGAGCCGGTGAGGGTCTACAATGAGCAGTTCTTC
TRBV5-1,NA,17,TRBJ2-7,TRBD1,CASPLPSGQGICYEQYF,TGCGCCAGCCCTCTACCGTCAGGACAGGGGATATGCTACGAGCAGTACTTC
TRBV9,NA,13,TRBJ1-1,NA,CASSVGQYTEAFF,TGTGCCAGCAGCGTAGGCCAGTACACTGAAGCTTTCTTT